A few counts support the clone carrying this T cell receptor (beta chain). The antigen is not known. V gave up 8 bases and J gave up 0 bases, with 10 bases separating them. Germline V CDR1 and CDR2: MNHEY, SVGAGI. The length of the CDR3 is 14 residues. The sample comes from a study of Graves' ophthalmopathy and Graves' hyperthyroidism. The study recruited hyperthyroidism patients aged 18 to 65 who were newly diagnosed, under 2 months' duration. Ineligible for inclusion were patients with other autoimmune diseases, uncontrolled infections, pregnancy or lactation. From RNA, the CDR3 regions of TCR beta chains were amplified and sequenced. Second-round multiplex PCR came after first-round RT-PCR with HTBI primers. Using its own MiXCR run on the multiplex PCR reads, TCRdb lists one record per CDR3 protein. The data hold more than 1,000,000 distinct CDR3 sequences, with about 40% observed a single time. General observations from the study: Discrimination between ophthalmopathy and stable hyperthyroidism by a 13-signature model showed roughly 88% sensitivity and roughly 80% specificity. With roughly 65% sensitivity and over 72% specificity, the model predicted ophthalmopathy progression.

The sequence derives from an adult man with Graves' hyperthyroidism. The material sequenced was peripheral blood or thyroid tissue (not recorded which). This chain links TRBV6-5 with TRBJ1-4; D is undetermined. The CDR3 reads CASGRVATNEKLFF. The CDR3 DNA is TGTGCCAGCGGGAGAGTTGCAACTAATGAAAAACTGTTTTTT.